This is a list of T cell receptor beta chains from one sample in a study of OX40 agonist ivuxolimab in advanced cancers. This table comes from immunoSEQ multiplex PCR, and its TCRdb copy is limited to in-frame clones, with some not included. The sample holds about 63,000 clones; 85% to 90% are singletons and the top ten take around 12%. The specimen comprised CD4+ or CD8+ T cells sorted from blood, sampled in a trial of the OX40 agonist ivuxolimab. The receptors come from an adult with an advanced solid tumor such as melanoma, head and neck, liver or kidney cancer. Each CDR3 is given with its conserved first and last residue. A D gene is named only where the DNA matches it firmly. Clone size is not always given. Where it is, it says once, few, many or a class for expanded clones.

J,V,size,D,CDR3,DNA
TRBJ2-7,TRBV2,-,-,CASSGRIFEQYF,TGTGCCAGCAGTGGACGGATTTTCGAGCAGTACTTC
TRBJ2-3,TRBV7-6,-,-,CASSLEIRTGGFTDTQYF,TGTGCCAGCAGCTTAGAAATCAGAACCGGGGGCTTCACAGATACGCAGTATTTT
TRBJ1-5,TRBV19,-,TRBD1,CASSYRDRGYQPQHF,TGTGCCAGTAGTTACCGGGACAGGGGCTATCAGCCCCAGCATTTT
TRBJ2-7,TRBV5-8,-,-,CASSTYYEQYF,TGTGCCAGCAGCACATACTACGAGCAGTACTTC
TRBJ2-7,TRBV28,-,-,CASSLSHHYEQYF,TGTGCCAGCAGTTTATCACACCACTACGAGCAGTACTTC
TRBJ1-5,TRBV5-1,-,-,CASSLATDVPPQHF,TGCGCCAGCAGCTTGGCCACCGATGTCCCACCCCAGCATTTT
TRBJ1-2,TRBV6-1,once,-,CASSEGTVANYGYTF,TGTGCCAGCAGTGAGGGGACGGTAGCTAACTATGGCTACACCTTC
TRBJ2-1,TRBV11-3,few,-,CASSKRTSPGEQFF,TGTGCCAGCAGCAAGAGAACTAGCCCGGGTGAGCAGTTCTTC
TRBJ2-3,TRBV4-1,-,TRBD1,CASSQGRGTGGADTQYF,TGCGCCAGCAGCCAAGGCCGCGGGACAGGGGGCGCGGATACGCAGTATTTT
TRBJ2-3,TRBV6-6,few,-,CASSSWVSADTQYF,TGTGCCAGCAGTTCCTGGGTTAGTGCAGATACGCAGTATTTT
TRBJ1-6,TRBV6-1,-,TRBD1,CASSETGSTSPLHF,TGTGCCAGCAGTGAGACAGGGTCGACTTCACCCCTCCACTTT
TRBJ1-2,TRBV5-1,-,-,CASSRTMDGNYGYTF,TGCGCCAGCAGCAGAACGATGGACGGGAACTATGGCTACACCTTC
TRBJ1-2,TRBV2,-,-,CASSAYVYGYTF,TGTGCCAGCAGTGCATATGTCTATGGCTACACCTTC
TRBJ1-2,TRBV5-6,-,-,CASSWGREGTLPRNGYTF,TGTGCCAGCAGCTGGGGGCGAGAGGGGACGCTCCCAAGGAATGGCTACACCTTC
TRBJ2-4,TRBV27,-,-,CASSLGGKNIQYF,TGTGCCAGCAGTTTAGGGGGGAAAAACATTCAGTACTTC
TRBJ2-7,TRBV19,-,TRBD1,CASSTGTGAAYEQYF,TGTGCCAGTAGTACCGGGACAGGAGCCGCCTACGAGCAGTACTTC
TRBJ2-7,TRBV28,-,TRBD1,CASSQTGTVSYEQYF,TGTGCCAGCAGTCAGACAGGGACGGTCTCCTACGAGCAGTACTTC
TRBJ2-7,TRBV10-2,-,TRBD1,CASSSGTGGYEQYF,TGCGCCAGCAGCTCCGGGACAGGGGGCTACGAGCAGTACTTC
TRBJ2-1,TRBV29-1,-,-,CSVETGGYNEQFF,TGCAGCGTTGAAACTGGAGGGTACAATGAGCAGTTCTTC
TRBJ2-2,TRBV2,-,-,CASKGLVRVKGELFF,TGTGCCAGCAAAGGATTAGTTAGGGTTAAGGGGGAGCTGTTTTTT
TRBJ1-5,TRBV5-6,-,-,CASSLGGARMTQPQHF,TGTGCCAGCAGCTTGGGGGGGGCGAGGATGACTCAGCCCCAGCATTTT
TRBJ2-7,TRBV27,-,TRBD1,CASSQGVGYEQYF,TGTGCCAGCAGTCAGGGGGTCGGCTACGAGCAGTACTTC
TRBJ2-3,TRBV9,-,-,CASSGLTDTQYF,TGTGCCAGCAGCGGTCTCACAGATACGCAGTATTTT
TRBJ2-4,TRBV7-9,-,-,CASSEAAGINIQYF,TGTGCCAGCAGCGAAGCTGCGGGGATAAACATTCAGTACTTC
TRBJ2-7,TRBV30,-,TRBD2,CAWNRASGRGEQYF,TGTGCCTGGAACCGGGCTAGCGGGAGGGGCGAGCAGTACTTC
TRBJ1-4,TRBV15,-,-,CAISRVGATNEKLFF,TGTGCCATTTCCAGGGTGGGGGCAACTAATGAAAAACTGTTTTTT
TRBJ2-5,TRBV21-1,once,-,CASSLLRRDRETQYF,TGTGCCAGCAGCCTTCTCCGACGGGATAGAGAGACCCAGTACTTC
TRBJ1-5,TRBV9,-,-,CASGRSDQPQHF,TGTGCCAGCGGTCGGTCCGATCAGCCCCAGCATTTT
TRBJ1-3,TRBV2,-,-,CASSGNTIYF,TGTGCCAGCAGTGGAAACACCATATATTTT
TRBJ2-7,TRBV5-6,-,-,CASSSQAAGANEQYF,TGTGCCAGCAGCTCCCAAGCTGCGGGGGCGAACGAGCAGTACTTC
TRBJ2-7,TRBV10-1,-,-,CASSSQISYEQYF,TGCGCCAGCAGTAGTCAGATCTCCTACGAGCAGTACTTC
TRBJ2-7,TRBV9,-,-,CASSVGREWAYEQYF,TGTGCCAGCAGCGTAGGGAGGGAGTGGGCCTACGAGCAGTACTTC
TRBJ2-1,TRBV11-2,-,TRBD2,CASSLDGTSGTSYNEQFF,TGTGCCAGCAGCTTAGACGGGACTAGCGGAACCTCCTACAATGAGCAGTTCTTC